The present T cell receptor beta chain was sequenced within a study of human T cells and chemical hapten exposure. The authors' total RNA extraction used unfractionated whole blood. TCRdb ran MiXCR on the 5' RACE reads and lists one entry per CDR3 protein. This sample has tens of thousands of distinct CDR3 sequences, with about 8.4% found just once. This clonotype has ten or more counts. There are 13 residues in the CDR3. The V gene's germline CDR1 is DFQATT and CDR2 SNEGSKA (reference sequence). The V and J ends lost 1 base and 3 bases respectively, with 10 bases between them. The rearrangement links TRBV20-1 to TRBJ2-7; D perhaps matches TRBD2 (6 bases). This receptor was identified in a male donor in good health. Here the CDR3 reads CSARGPSDYEQYF. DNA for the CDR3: TGCAGTGCTAGAGGGCCTAGCGACTACGAGCAGTACTTC.